This entry features one TCR beta chain sequence. The sample holds many counts of this clonotype. It lacks a known antigen. There are no base qualities to consult, and no much larger clone falls within one base. These data come from a study of blood T cells in healthy people across ages (dated by TCRdb to the mid-2010s). Regarding the study in general: In model experiments, template switching captured roughly one uniquely barcoded TCR beta cDNA molecule for every two T cells. Four age groups were formed from the donors: young (average approximately 16 years), middle-aged (approximately 40), aged (about 62) and long-lived (82). Using the same blood draw, the study looked at two additional independent replicas of 1 million unique cDNA reads for two donors, one aged 18 to 30 and the other aged 80 or older. Donors of different ages were randomly distributed across sequencing lanes to avoid experimental bias. Using deep sequencing normalized with unique cDNA molecular identifiers, the study measured how TCR beta repertoire diversity changes with age. Results the study describes overall, beyond this receptor: A strong correlation was found between observed TCR beta diversity and the percentage of naive T cells measured by flow cytometry. Estimates of total diversity based on one million sequenced T cells were regarded as lower bounds and as underestimates. Donor CMV infection status was unknown, potentially confounding age-related changes in expanded clonotypes. The long-lived group showed more naive CD4+ T cells, fewer expanded clones and increased TCR diversity than the aged group, suggesting age selection. Observed TCR beta diversity per million T cells fell roughly linearly with age, and a significant reduction was already apparent by age around 40. Conclusive comparison of naive and antigen-experienced compartments was prevented by the profiling of bulk unsorted PBMCs.

The library relied on 5' RACE. Reads for this sample came from an Illumina HiSeq 2500. A second PCR of roughly 7 to 11 cycles was run with a J-beta primer mix and a sample-barcoded 5' primer. A unique molecular identifier was introduced onto each TCR beta cDNA molecule by a template-switch 5' adaptor carrying 12 random nucleotides. Each sample yielded at least 3 million CDR3-containing paired-end reads. First-strand cDNA was synthesized from all RNA with the Mint cDNA synthesis kit, primed by a TRBC-specific oligonucleotide. All cDNA was treated with uracil-DNA glycosylase and then went through a first 18-cycle PCR with the universal primers M1SS and BC2_uni_R. The paper's data handling went like this. Each sample was normalized by randomly selecting 1 million high-quality reads, each carrying a distinct molecular identifier. Instead of being binned into consensus sequences, reads with shared molecular identifiers were discarded. MiTCR, run with a Q25 quality threshold and the strictest error-elimination algorithm, handled CDR3 identification, clonotype clustering and error correction. Lower-bound total TCR beta diversity was estimated with a nonparametric unseen species model using Euler transformation. TCRdb ran its own pipeline on the public reads, namely fastp trimming at Q25 and MiXCR clone calling, and kept in-frame beta chains. Each entry merges the rows of one CDR3 protein and shows their most common DNA and genes. TCRdb, not the authors, supplied the V and J calls. The sample yields hundreds of thousands of distinct CDR3 sequences; roughly 32% were counted once. The ten largest clones take up 15% of the sample.

The junction carries 9 bases between V and J, which are trimmed by 0 bases and 4 bases respectively. From a lookup of the germline V gene, CDR1 and CDR2 are SGHTA and FQGTGA. From the cysteine through the phenylalanine, the CDR3 covers 14 amino acids. The CDR3 DNA has 42 bases and is translated from base 1. The donors were some 39 Caucasian individuals from Russia, aged 6 to 90 years, who were systemically healthy. Each donor gave approximately 9.3 milliliters of peripheral blood, collected into EDTA-treated Vacutainer tubes. Ficoll-Paque density-gradient centrifugation was used to isolate PBMCs, with at least 6.5 million per sample. Trizol reagent was used to extract total RNA from PBMCs, with at least 6 micrograms per sample. For every donor, an aliquot of PBMCs went through flow cytometry to measure the percentages of naive CD45RAhigh/CD27high T cells.

The rearrangement combines TRBV7-3 with TRBJ1-1; a tentative D call is TRBD1 (5 bases match). Source material: blood. The TCR originated in a woman at least 80 years old in good health. Donor details come from another sample of the same person, matched by shared clones. The DNA is as follows: TGTGCCAGCAGCTTAACGGGGGGAGGCACTGAAGCTTTCTTT. Translated, this gives CASSLTGGGTEAFF.